This T cell receptor beta chain was profiled in a study of blood T cells in healthy people across ages. With respect to this clonotype: The antigen is not known. The junction departs from the called germline gene at one end, perhaps through a read error.

Next came a second PCR, run for about 6 to 12 cycles, which used a sample-barcoded 5' primer along with a J-beta primer mix. MiXCR, applied by TCRdb to the 5' RACE reads, yields one record per CDR3 protein. The sample has some 900,000 distinct CDR3 sequences, about 48% seen once. Findings and caveats of the study: Expanded clonotype changes were possibly confounded by unknown donor CMV status.

Germline V gene lookup returns CDR1 SSHAT and CDR2 FNYEAQ (reference sequence). The CDR3 is made up of 14 amino acids. The source material was blood. The chain is built from TRBV7-7 and TRBJ2-5, with 10 nucleotides matching TRBD1. The source is a man aged 25-45 years in good health. CDR3 DNA sequence: TGTGCTAGCAGCTCGGGACAGGGGTTGAAGACCCAGTACTTC. It codes for CASSSGQGLKTQYF.